These T cell receptor beta chains were read from a single sample in a study of response to subunit inactivated influenza vaccine. TCRdb ran MiXCR on the RT-PCR reads and lists one entry per CDR3 protein. The sample yields roughly 630,000 distinct CDR3 sequences, about 15% seen once. Here the sequenced sample was PBMCs from blood, taken roughly 15 days before vaccination. The origin of the receptors is a man in his fifties who received an inactivated influenza vaccine. CDR3s include the opening cysteine and the closing phenylalanine or tryptophan. The D gene is left open where the match is weak. The listing skips clone size in some rows; elsewhere it reads once, few, many or a size class.

cdr3_nt,cdr3_aa,d_call,v_call,j_call,clone_size
TGTGCCAGCAGTGTCGGATGGAGGAGCTCCTACAATGAGCAGTTCTTC,CASSVGWRSSYNEQFF,.,TRBV6-1,TRBJ2-1,many
TGCGCCAGCAGCCAAGGCTGGGGATTAGCCAAAGACATTCAGTACTTC,CASSQGWGLAKDIQYF,.,TRBV4-1,TRBJ2-4,.
TGTGCCAGCAGCAAGACAGGGGTCTACGAGCAGTACTTC,CASSKTGVYEQYF,TRBD1,TRBV5-5,TRBJ2-7,few
TGTGCCAGCAGTGCCGGACTAGTGAATGAGCAGTTCTTC,CASSAGLVNEQFF,TRBD2,TRBV28,TRBJ2-1,few
TGCAGTGCCAGTCGGACGGACTATTCACCCCTCCACTTT,CSASRTDYSPLHF,.,TRBV20-1,TRBJ1-6,.
TGTGCCAGCAGTTACTTATCCGGCTACACCTCCTACAATGAGCAGTTCTTC,CASSYLSGYTSYNEQFF,.,TRBV6-2/TRBV6-3,TRBJ2-1,many
TGTGCCAGCAGTCTCTTGACAGGGAGGCAAGAGACCCAGTACTTC,CASSLLTGRQETQYF,.,TRBV12-3/TRBV12-4,TRBJ2-5,many
TGTGCCAGCAGCTTAGCGGACAGCACTAACTATGGCTACACCTTC,CASSLADSTNYGYTF,.,TRBV7-2,TRBJ1-2,.
TGTGCCAGCAGCTTTAACGGGTATCAGCCCCAGCATTTT,CASSFNGYQPQHF,.,TRBV11-2,TRBJ1-5,.
TGTGCCAGCAGTTTTAGCGGGATGGGGCGGGGTGAGCAGTTCTTC,CASSFSGMGRGEQFF,TRBD2,TRBV28,TRBJ2-1,.
TGTGCCAGCAGCCTACAGGCCACTCAGCCCCAGCATTTT,CASSLQATQPQHF,.,TRBV3-1,TRBJ1-5,.
TGTGCCAGCAGCTTAGCCGGGACTACCTACGAGCAGTACTTC,CASSLAGTTYEQYF,TRBD2,TRBV7-9,TRBJ2-7,.
TGTGCCAGCAGAACCGGGACTAGCGGGAGGGCCTCCTACGAGCAGTACTTC,CASRTGTSGRASYEQYF,TRBD2,TRBV28,TRBJ2-7,many
TGTGCCAGCAGGATGACAGGGCGGCCCGGGGAGCTGTTTTTT,CASRMTGRPGELFF,TRBD1,TRBV6-2/TRBV6-3,TRBJ2-2,.
TGCAGTGCTAGAGGGACTAGCGGGAGGTCAGATACGCAGTATTTT,CSARGTSGRSDTQYF,TRBD2,TRBV20-1,TRBJ2-3,.
TGCAGTGCTAGATCCTACCCGACAGGGGAACACGAGCAGTACTTC,CSARSYPTGEHEQYF,TRBD1,TRBV20-1,TRBJ2-7,few
TGTGCCAGCAGCTTAGACAGGGCCCAAGGGCGTGAGCAGTACTTC,CASSLDRAQGREQYF,.,TRBV7-2,TRBJ2-7,few
TGTGCCAGTAGTATAGGTCCGTCTCGTTCCTACGAGCAGTACTTC,CASSIGPSRSYEQYF,.,TRBV19,TRBJ2-7,.
TGTGCCAGCAGCCAACGTCCCCGACTAGGGCTGGATGAGCAGTTCTTC,CASSQRPRLGLDEQFF,.,TRBV14,TRBJ2-1,many
TGCAGCGTCGGGGGACTCGATCAGCCCCAGCATTTT,CSVGGLDQPQHF,.,TRBV29-1,TRBJ1-5,few
TGCAGCGTTGAGTGGCTAGGAGCGGGCACATCCTACGAGCAGTACTTC,CSVEWLGAGTSYEQYF,.,TRBV29-1,TRBJ2-7,.
TGTGCCAGCAGTCTTAAACCGGGACTAGGCTACAATGAGCAGTTCTTC,CASSLKPGLGYNEQFF,TRBD2,TRBV7-6,TRBJ2-1,once
TGTGCCAGCTCACAAATTCTCGAAGAGACCCAGTACTTC,CASSQILEETQYF,.,TRBV18,TRBJ2-5,many
TGTGCCAGCAGTACGCCGGGGTTAAATTCACCCCTCCACTTT,CASSTPGLNSPLHF,.,TRBV6-1,TRBJ1-6,few
TGTGCCAGCAGTTCGACTAGCGGGAGGTTTAATGAGCAGTTCTTC,CASSSTSGRFNEQFF,TRBD2,TRBV28,TRBJ2-1,.
TGCGCCAGCAGCTTGAATCTAGCGGGGAACAAGCAGTACTTC,CASSLNLAGNKQYF,TRBD2,TRBV5-1,TRBJ2-7,few
TGTGCCATCAATGGACTAGCGGGAGACAGAACCGATGAGCAGTTCTTC,CAINGLAGDRTDEQFF,TRBD2,TRBV10-3,TRBJ2-1,few
TGCAGTGCCAGATATCGCACTGAAGCTTTCTTT,CSARYRTEAFF,.,TRBV20-1,TRBJ1-1,.
TGTGCCAGCAGCCTATTTCAGGGGGGCACTGAAGCTTTCTTT,CASSLFQGGTEAFF,TRBD1,TRBV7-2,TRBJ1-1,.
TGTGCCAGCACTAGCGGAAGCTCCTACAATGAGCAGTTCTTC,CASTSGSSYNEQFF,TRBD2,TRBV2,TRBJ2-1,many
TGTGCCAGCAGCGGGACCTTAGGGGATGGCTACACCTTC,CASSGTLGDGYTF,.,TRBV25-1,TRBJ1-2,few